This entry is about one TCR beta chain. Treatment indicated: randomized to nivolumab then ipilimumab (arm A) or the reverse (arm B). The data were obtained in a study of sequential checkpoint blockade in melanoma. The wider study: After both sequences, patients received maintenance nivolumab.

The repertoire was sequenced with immunoSEQ multiplex PCR; TCRdb's copy has only in-frame clones and lacks some. Of just under 20,000 clones detected, 70% to 80% appear once; the ten largest clones hold about 39%. Germline V lookup: CDR1 SEHNR, CDR2 FQNEAQ (reference sequence). Between the trimmed V and J ends, which lost 5 bases and 3 bases, there was a span of 17 bases. This CDR3 has 15 amino acids. Sequencing was performed on CD8+ T cells sorted from blood (inferred from file names), taken from a patient given nivolumab and ipilimumab in sequence. The V and J genes are TRBV7-9 and TRBJ2-7; TRBD1 might be the D (6 bases). This TCR derives from a human donor with melanoma. This CDR3 is CASSRVLTDSYEQYF. In nucleotides, the CDR3 is TGTGCCAGCAGCCGAGTCTTAACGGACAGCTACGAGCAGTACTTC.